This T cell receptor beta chain was sequenced during a study of shared clonotypes between healthy human individuals. Study-level information: CD4 naive and CD4 memory each took three plates per donor, while CD8 naive took two and CD8 memory one.

Genomic DNA belonging to each subset was distributed in equal measure over several immunoSEQ plates. Replicate sorted-subset PCRs were loaded with 150 to 200 ng DNA, 30,000 to 35,000 T cell genomes. Only in-frame clones appear in the TCRdb table, and some are missing; sequencing was by immunoSEQ multiplex PCR. The sample contains around 2.1 million clones, roughly 91% of which appear only once. CDR3 length: 15 amino acids. Germline assignment: CDR1 MDHEN and CDR2 SYDVKM. V was shortened by 2 bases and J by 4 bases, with 14 bases between the two germline ends. CD45RO-negative, CCR7-positively selected cells formed the naive CD8 fraction, excluding terminally differentiated effector memory CD45RA+ cells. Only Caucasian adults living in Nashville, Tennessee made up the donor group. This clone was recorded once.

The chain employs TRBV28 and TRBJ1-1, with D tentatively TRBD1 (6 bases). The clonotype was recovered from a man younger than 35 in good health. Some clones in this sample may be carry-over from other donors' samples. Sequenced: naive CD8+ T cells from PBMCs. CDR3 residues: CASSLAGEWGTEAFF. The DNA of the CDR3 is TGTGCCAGCAGTTTAGCAGGGGAGTGGGGCACTGAAGCTTTCTTT.